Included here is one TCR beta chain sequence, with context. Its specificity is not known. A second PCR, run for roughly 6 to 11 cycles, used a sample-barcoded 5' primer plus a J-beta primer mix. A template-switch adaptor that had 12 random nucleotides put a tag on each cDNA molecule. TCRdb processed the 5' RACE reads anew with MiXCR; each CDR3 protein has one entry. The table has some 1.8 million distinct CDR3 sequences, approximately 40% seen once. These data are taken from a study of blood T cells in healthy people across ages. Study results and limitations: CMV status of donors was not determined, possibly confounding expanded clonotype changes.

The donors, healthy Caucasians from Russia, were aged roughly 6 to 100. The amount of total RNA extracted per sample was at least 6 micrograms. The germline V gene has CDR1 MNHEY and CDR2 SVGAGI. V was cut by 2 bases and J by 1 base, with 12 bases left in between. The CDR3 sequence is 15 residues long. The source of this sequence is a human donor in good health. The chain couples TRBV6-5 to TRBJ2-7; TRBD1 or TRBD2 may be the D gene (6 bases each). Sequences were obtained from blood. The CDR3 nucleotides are TGTGCCAGCAGTTACATCACAGGGAGGTCCTACGAGCAGTACTTC. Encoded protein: CASSYITGRSYEQYF.